Listed below are T cell receptor beta chains from one sample, sequenced in a study of tumor-infiltrating lymphocytes in oesophageal squamous cell carcinoma. TCRdb redid the calling of the PCR reads with MiXCR, one entry per CDR3 protein. The sample carries around 6,200 distinct CDR3 sequences, roughly 15% recorded once. The sample taken for sequencing was normal esophageal tissue next to the tumor. The receptors shown here come from a male donor with esophageal squamous cell carcinoma. Each CDR3 is given with its conserved first and last residue.

V: TRBV6-1
J: TRBJ1-5
CDR3: CASSDRDRGLRQPQHF

V: TRBV7-9
J: TRBJ1-1
CDR3: CASSLPGEDTEAFF

V: TRBV5-5
J: TRBJ1-6
CDR3: CASSSWTGSDPLHF

V: TRBV10-2
J: TRBJ1-2
CDR3: CASSEPGQDHGYTF

V: TRBV6-1
J: TRBJ2-7
CDR3: CASTPGRSYEQYF

V: TRBV6-1
J: TRBJ1-5
CDR3: CASSSDGGGVQPQHF

V: TRBV5-5
J: TRBJ2-6
CDR3: CASSSGTFAGANVLTF

V: TRBV6-1
J: TRBJ1-4
CDR3: CASSSPFRAENEKLFF

V: TRBV10-1
J: TRBJ2-1
CDR3: CASSEQGTYNEQFF

V: TRBV5-6
J: TRBJ1-4
CDR3: CASSEGQINEKLFF

V: TRBV6-2/TRBV6-3
J: -
CDR3: CASGYRQGMDEKLFF

V: TRBV5-1
J: TRBJ1-2
CDR3: CASSLDSNYGYTF

V: TRBV12-3/TRBV12-4
J: TRBJ1-5
CDR3: CASSLGGQGLTSNQPQHF

V: TRBV19
J: -
CDR3: CASSPPGRSYEQYF

V: TRBV27
J: TRBJ2-5
CDR3: CASSWLTGGPRQTQYF

V: TRBV5-8
J: TRBJ1-2
CDR3: CASSPDRSSYGYTF

V: TRBV7-3
J: TRBJ1-1
CDR3: CASSMRGDTEAFF

V: TRBV12-3/TRBV12-4
J: TRBJ1-2
CDR3: CASSFMGGSGYTF